A selection of T cell receptor beta chains follows, all from one sample in a study of tumor-infiltrating lymphocytes in localized non-small cell lung cancer. TCRdb keeps only in-frame clones here, not all; method: immunoSEQ multiplex PCR. This table holds over 10,000 clones, over 75% found once. The specimen sequenced was uninvolved lung tissue not adjacent to the tumor. Every receptor here comes from a human donor with non-small cell lung cancer. The CDR3 runs from the conserved cysteine through the conserved F or W. D genes are given only for firm matches. The size of a clone is reported for some rows only, either as once, few or many, or as a class for expanded clones.

V gene,clone size,D gene,J gene,CDR3 protein,CDR3 DNA
TRBV18,.,.,TRBJ1-3,CASSPRGRSSGNTIYF,TGTGCCAGCTCACCACGGGGACGCAGCTCTGGAAACACCATATATTTT
TRBV28,.,.,TRBJ2-2,CASSLLGKLFF,TGTGCCAGCAGTTTACTGGGGAAGCTGTTTTTT
TRBV6-1,.,.,TRBJ2-2,CASSLEGADTGELFF,TGTGCCAGCAGCCTGGAGGGGGCGGACACCGGGGAGCTGTTTTTT
TRBV2,.,.,TRBJ1-5,CASQIDENQPQHF,TGTGCCAGCCAAATCGATGAGAATCAGCCCCAGCATTTT
TRBV5-1,few,.,TRBJ1-2,CASSFDRIYGYTF,TGCGCCAGCAGCTTCGACAGAATCTATGGCTACACCTTC
TRBV14,.,.,TRBJ2-2,CASSLKWGRGTGELFF,TGTGCCAGCAGCCTTAAATGGGGGAGAGGCACCGGGGAGCTGTTTTTT
TRBV6-1,.,TRBD2,TRBJ2-3,CASKREAGTDTQYF,TGTGCCAGCAAGCGGGAGGCGGGGACAGATACGCAGTATTTT
TRBV7-9,few,.,TRBJ1-6,CASSSSQVHNSPLHF,TGTGCCAGCAGCTCGTCTCAGGTTCATAATTCACCCCTCCACTTT
TRBV6-5,.,.,TRBJ1-4,CASSLLGGSREKLFF,TGTGCCAGCAGTCTACTCGGGGGGAGTAGGGAAAAACTGTTTTTT
TRBV4-1,.,TRBD2,TRBJ2-4,CASSPLQGPSGTAKNIQYF,TGCGCCAGCAGCCCGCTCCAAGGTCCTAGCGGGACTGCCAAAAACATTCAGTACTTC
TRBV30,.,TRBD2,TRBJ2-1,CAWTPLSRLAGDSYNEQFF,TGTGCCTGGACCCCCTTATCTCGACTAGCGGGAGACTCCTACAATGAGCAGTTCTTC
TRBV6-4,few,.,TRBJ2-2,CASSESGGVSNSGELFF,TGTGCCAGCAGTGAGTCCGGAGGGGTTAGCAATTCCGGGGAGCTGTTTTTT
TRBV6-6,few,.,TRBJ2-7,CASRVSYEQYF,TGTGCCAGCAGGGTCTCCTACGAGCAGTACTTC
TRBV2,.,.,TRBJ2-2,CASSEEGLGTGELFF,TGTGCCAGCAGTGAAGAGGGTCTGGGGACCGGGGAGCTGTTTTTT
TRBV7-8,.,.,TRBJ1-1,CASGRSIEAFF,TGTGCCAGCGGGAGGAGCATTGAAGCTTTCTTT
TRBV2,.,.,TRBJ1-2,CASSDRGGYTF,TGTGCCAGCAGTGATAGGGGAGGCTACACCTTC
TRBV7-2,few,.,TRBJ1-2,CASSLGGARSYGYTF,TGTGCCAGCAGCCTAGGAGGAGCGCGTAGCTATGGCTACACCTTC
TRBV6-5,.,TRBD1,TRBJ2-5,CASSPGQDEETQYF,TGTGCCAGCAGTCCCGGACAGGATGAAGAGACCCAGTACTTC
TRBV5-1,once,.,TRBJ1-5,CASSVGGGNQPQHF,TGCGCCAGCAGTGTTGGGGGAGGCAATCAGCCCCAGCATTTT
TRBV5-1,.,TRBD2,TRBJ2-3,CASSPEGLAGDHYTDTQYF,TGCGCCAGCAGTCCAGAGGGACTAGCGGGGGATCACTACACAGATACGCAGTATTTT
TRBV29-1,.,.,TRBJ1-1,CSVKDSRNTEAFF,TGCAGCGTTAAGGACAGTAGGAACACTGAAGCTTTCTTT
TRBV6-1,.,TRBD2,TRBJ2-1,CASNLLAEMHNEQFF,TGTGCCAGCAATTTACTAGCGGAAATGCACAATGAGCAGTTCTTC
TRBV6-1,.,.,TRBJ2-3,CASSEKLGAFTDTQYF,TGTGCCAGCAGTGAAAAGTTGGGGGCGTTCACAGATACGCAGTATTTT
TRBV7-9,.,.,TRBJ2-5,CASNEQGATQYF,TGTGCCAGCAACGAACAGGGCGCGACCCAGTACTTC
TRBV19,.,.,TRBJ2-7,CASSPQGGEQYF,TGTGCCAGTAGCCCACAGGGAGGCGAGCAGTACTTC
TRBV2,.,.,TRBJ1-4,CATAGFDGTPHNEKLFF,TGTGCCACAGCAGGGTTCGACGGGACCCCGCATAATGAAAAACTGTTTTTT
TRBV16,few,.,TRBJ1-2,CASSLDRRDNGYTF,TGTGCCAGCAGCCTAGACAGGAGAGACAATGGCTACACCTTC
TRBV10-1,.,.,TRBJ2-3,CASSEARDLDTQYF,TGCGCCAGCAGTGAGGCTAGGGATCTAGATACGCAGTATTTT
TRBV7-2,.,.,TRBJ2-7,CASSLDTGSYEQYF,TGTGCCAGCAGCTTAGACACAGGGTCGTACGAGCAGTACTTC
TRBV11-2,.,.,TRBJ2-7,CASMQVRRPPFSYEQYF,TGTGCCAGCATGCAGGTCAGGAGACCCCCGTTTAGCTACGAGCAGTACTTC
TRBV27,.,.,TRBJ1-4,CASSLRAATNEKLFF,TGTGCCAGCAGTTTACGGGCAGCAACTAATGAAAAACTGTTTTTT
TRBV15,once,.,TRBJ2-1,CATSYPGTRYNEQFF,TGTGCCACCAGCTATCCGGGGACCCGTTACAATGAGCAGTTCTTC
TRBV2,once,TRBD1,TRBJ1-4,CASSPRGQGVNEKLFF,TGTGCCAGCAGTCCACGGGGACAGGGGGTTAATGAAAAACTGTTTTTT
TRBV11-2,.,TRBD2,TRBJ2-2,CASSLVLAGTGELFF,TGTGCCAGCAGCTTAGTCCTAGCGGGAACCGGGGAGCTGTTTTTT
TRBV5-5,.,TRBD1,TRBJ2-5,CASSFDRGQETQYF,TGTGCCAGCAGCTTCGACAGGGGACAAGAGACCCAGTACTTC
TRBV10-3,.,.,TRBJ1-1,CAISDPMGGITEAFF,TGTGCCATCAGTGACCCCATGGGGGGAATCACTGAAGCTTTCTTT
TRBV4-2,.,.,TRBJ1-3,CASSQDSQGLTGNTIYF,TGTGCCAGCAGCCAAGACTCCCAGGGCCTTACTGGAAACACCATATATTTT
TRBV28,.,TRBD1,TRBJ2-7,CASRGGQGYEQYF,TGTGCCAGCAGGGGGGGACAGGGTTACGAGCAGTACTTC
TRBV5-1,once,.,TRBJ2-7,CASSGGYYYEQYF,TGCGCCAGCAGCGGGGGATACTACTACGAGCAGTACTTC
TRBV2,.,TRBD2,TRBJ2-7,CASKRDQTRGEQYF,TGTGCCAGCAAGCGGGACCAAACGAGGGGAGAGCAGTACTTC
TRBV7-9,.,.,TRBJ1-1,CASGKDSNTEAFF,TGTGCCAGCGGAAAAGACTCGAACACTGAAGCTTTCTTT
TRBV5-1,.,.,TRBJ2-6,CASSPEDLSGANVLTF,TGCGCCAGCAGCCCGGAGGACCTTTCTGGGGCCAACGTCCTGACTTTC
TRBV5-1,.,.,TRBJ1-5,CASSSGTGNQPQHF,TGCGCCAGCAGCTCTGGGACCGGCAATCAGCCCCAGCATTTT
TRBV5-1,.,TRBD1,TRBJ2-7,CASSLDRGNEQYF,TGCGCCAGCAGCTTGGACAGGGGGAACGAGCAGTACTTC
TRBV7-9,.,TRBD1,TRBJ2-2,CASSAHGTGKSGELFF,TGTGCCAGCAGCGCGCACGGGACAGGCAAGTCCGGGGAGCTGTTTTTT
TRBV7-8,.,.,TRBJ1-4,CASRGGLGEKLFF,TGTGCCAGCAGGGGGGGTCTCGGTGAAAAACTGTTTTTT